Given below is one T cell receptor beta chain in context. The record originates from a study of blood T cell repertoires in COVID-19. Study overall: COVID-19 samples, acute and convalescent, were from the United States, Italy and Spain. Nucleic acid was either cDNA or gDNA, and it came from T cells, B-cell-depleted T cells, or PBMCs.

In the authors' methods: Reference gene primer amplification gave estimated nucleated cell counts. Measured with immunoSEQ multiplex PCR; TCRdb has only the in-frame clones, and not every one. The V and J calls and the clone size are those of that table, but D and trimming were determined from the DNA. The sample yields about 94,000 clones, 85% to 90% seen once. Germline loops: CDR1 SGHTA, CDR2 FQGTGA. The CDR3 covers 15 residues. V was trimmed by 2 bases and J by 4 bases, leaving 14 bases between them. Material for sequencing was peripheral blood. The clonotype was recovered from a woman aged 55 to 70 in a cohort sampled during active or convalescent COVID-19. The V call is TRBV7-3, the J call TRBJ1-1; the D gene is possibly TRBD1 (6 bases). The CDR3 nucleotides read TGTGCCAGCAGCTTACAGGCAGGGGAGATCACTGAAGCTTTCTTT. The encoded protein is CASSLQAGEITEAFF.